This T cell receptor beta chain is from a study of Graves' ophthalmopathy and Graves' hyperthyroidism. Findings of the study overall: Among expanded thyroid clonotypes above 0.001 frequency, most also occurred in blood. Predictions made by the model for ophthalmopathy progression reached 55% to 71% sensitivity and roughly 79% specificity.

TCR beta CDR3 amplification used RNA transcripts. The first round was an RT-PCR with HTBI primers, and the second round was a multiplex PCR. MiXCR, applied by TCRdb to the multiplex PCR reads, yields one record per CDR3 protein. The table lists 740,000 or so distinct CDR3 sequences, roughly two fifths of them singletons, with about 40% in the top ten. Moderate-to-severe activity, with CAS ≥3, NOSPECS ≥4 and duration under 3 months, characterized the donors with ophthalmopathy. Diagnosis relied on clinical symptoms, serum thyroxine, TRAb, thyroid ultrasound and orbital computed tomography. Notes on this clonotype: Its antigen is not known. This sequence may be a read error, since a much larger clone differs from it by one base.

The sequence derives from an adult man with Graves' ophthalmopathy. Sequenced: peripheral blood.

The DNA for the CDR3 is TGTGTCAGCAGATTCACAGGGAAGGGCAATCAGCCCCAGCATTTT. Translation gives CVSRFTGKGNQPQHF. The V and J genes are TRBV6-5 and TRBJ1-5; D perhaps matches TRBD1 (6 bases). The CDR3 is 15 amino acids. Germline lookup yields CDR1 MNHEY and CDR2 SVGAGI.